These 23 T cell receptor beta chains originate from one sample sequenced in a study of cytomegalovirus exposure and HLA in healthy donors. Amplification used 60 Vbeta primers and 13 Jbeta primers. The repertoire was sequenced with immunoSEQ multiplex PCR; TCRdb's copy has only in-frame clones and lacks some. The data contain about 140,000 clones, more than 65% of them singletons. Sequences were obtained from PBMCs. The receptors were gathered from a woman aged 25 to 39 in good health and CMV-seronegative.

The gene calls are TRBV29-1 and TRBJ2-5, with 10 bases matching TRBD2. The CDR3 is 13 residues long. Germline V CDR1 and CDR2: SQVTM, ANQGSEA. The junction had 2 bases not matched to a gene; V was cut back by 3 bases and J by 4 bases. The CDR3 bases are TGCAGCGTTGAGGCTAGCGGGGGAGAGACCCAGTACTTC. Translated: CSVEASGGETQYF.

The chain carries TRBV2 and TRBJ2-3, with D perhaps TRBD2 (5 bases). V was clipped by 4 bases and J by 0 bases, with 8 bases between them. Germline V gene sequence: CDR1 SNHLY, CDR2 FYNNEI. CDR3 length: 14 residues. The CDR3 DNA follows: TGTGCCAGCAGTGGGGGAGCAAGCACAGATACGCAGTATTTT. It is translated as CASSGGASTDTQYF.

This clone has more than one count but fewer than ten. The chain couples TRBV2 to TRBJ1-1, with 8 bases lining up with TRBD1. Germline V gene sequence: CDR1 SNHLY, CDR2 FYNNEI. With V trimmed by 6 bases and J by 6 bases, 6 bases remained unmatched. The CDR3 sequence is 13 residues long. The CDR3 region has the DNA TGTGCCAGCAGCGTAGACAGGGGCGCTGAAGCTTTCTTT. Protein sequence: CASSVDRGAEAFF. Full variable domain (missing parts from reference TRBV2 and TRBJ1-1): EPEVTQTPSHQVTQMGQEVILRCVPISNHLYFYWYRQILGQKVEFLVSFYNNEISEKSEIFDDQFSVERPDGSNFTLKIRSTKLEDSAMYFCASSVDRGAEAFFGQGTRLTVV.

The gene calls are TRBV5-1 and TRBJ2-1; the match to TRBD2 covers 9 bases. Trimming at V came to 2 bases and at J to 5 bases, leaving 5 bases not matched to a gene. In germline, CDR1 is SGHRS, CDR2 YFSETQ. The CDR3 has 15 amino acids. As DNA, the CDR3 is TGCGCCAGCAGCTTTCTAGCGGGGATCGACAATGAGCAGTTCTTC. This translates into CASSFLAGIDNEQFF.

The rearrangement links TRBV6-5 to TRBJ2-1; 14 bases are a match to TRBD2. V shed 4 bases and J 8 bases; nucleotides not matched to a gene: 4. The CDR3 extends over 15 amino acids. The germline V gene has CDR1 MNHEY and CDR2 SVGAGI. CDR3 sequence reads: CASSWGLAGVHEQFF. The CDR3, as DNA: TGTGCCAGCAGTTGGGGACTAGCGGGGGTACATGAGCAGTTCTTC.

This clone appeared a few times. J is TRBJ2-4 and V is TRBV9; 8 bases agree with TRBD2. This CDR3 is built from 14 residues. The ends lost 0 bases at V and 5 bases at J; junction bases unmatched: 1. Per germline, CDR1 SGDLS and CDR2 YYNGEE. The CDR3 DNA is TGTGCCAGCAGCGTAGGAGCGGGAGAAAACATTCAGTACTTC. This encodes CASSVGAGENIQYF.

The V and J genes are TRBV11-2 and TRBJ2-2; 8 nucleotides align to TRBD1. The germline CDR1 and CDR2 sequences are SGHAT and FQNNGV. The CDR3 contains 15 residues. The V gene end was trimmed by 6 bases and the J gene end by 4 bases; junction bases not matched to a gene: 7. This CDR3 is CASRTTGTGTGELFF. CDR3 nucleotide sequence: TGTGCCAGCAGAACTACCGGGACAGGCACCGGGGAGCTGTTTTTT. The variable domain in full, with the rest retrieved from reference TRBV11-2 and TRBJ2-2, is EAGVAQSPRYKIIEKRQSVAFWCNPISGHATLYWYQQILGQGPKLLIQFQNNGVVDDSQLPKDRFSAERLKGVDSTLKIQPAKLEDSAVYLCASRTTGTGTGELFFGEGSRLTVL.

This clone was counted only a few times. This chain uses TRBV5-4 with TRBJ1-2, with 9 bases fitting TRBD1. CDR3 length equals 16 residues. The germline V gene has CDR1 SGHNT and CDR2 YYREEE (reference sequence). J was trimmed by 6 bases and V by 4 bases; bases with no gene match: 13. The DNA of the CDR3 is TGTGCCAGCAGCGCGAGGGGGACAGGGTCCCTGGATGGCTACACCTTC. This codes for CASSARGTGSLDGYTF.

The rearrangement uses TRBV10-3 and TRBJ1-5; D is unclear. Trimming stripped 8 bases from V and 0 bases from J, with 5 bases between. Germline V gene sequence: CDR1 ENHRY, CDR2 SYGVKD. The CDR3 covers 12 residues. CDR3 in DNA: TGTGCCATCGGCGGTAGCAATCAGCCCCAGCATTTT. This sequence encodes CAIGGSNQPQHF.

V and J are TRBV7-3 and TRBJ2-1, with 10 positions matching TRBD1. CDR1 SGHTA and CDR2 FQGTGA come from the germline V gene. J was trimmed by 6 bases and V by 2 bases; bases with no gene match: 4. CDR3 length: 15 residues. CDR3 loop: CASSLLGTGANEQFF. The CDR3 DNA follows: TGTGCCAGCAGCTTACTAGGGACAGGGGCCAATGAGCAGTTCTTC.

This clone appeared a few times. The J gene is TRBJ2-3, the V gene TRBV7-8, with unresolved D. This CDR3 contains 13 residues. The germline CDR1 and CDR2 sequences are SGHVS and FQNEAQ. Trimming pared 2 bases from V and 2 bases from J, leaving 5 bases between. CDR3 sequence: CASSLMATDTQYF. The CDR3 DNA is TGTGCCAGCAGCTTAATGGCCACAGATACGCAGTATTTT.

The rearrangement joins TRBV27 to TRBJ1-5; D might be TRBD1 (5 bases). This CDR3 has 15 residues. The germline CDR1 and CDR2 sequences are MNHEY and SMNVEV (reference sequence). V was clipped by 3 bases and J by 6 bases, with 15 bases between them. In DNA, the CDR3 is TGTGCCAGCAGTTTGTCGGGGGTGCCGGGTCAGCCCCAGCATTTT. It specifies CASSLSGVPGQPQHF.

This clone was seen a handful of times. The rearrangement joins TRBV7-9 to TRBJ1-1; 8 bases match TRBD1. The germline gives CDR1 SEHNR, CDR2 FQNEAQ (reference sequence). V was clipped by 5 bases and J by 1 base; unmatched bases: 3. The CDR3 contains 14 residues. CDR3 sequence reads: CASSPDRGNTEAFF. In DNA form, the CDR3 reads TGTGCCAGCAGCCCCGACAGGGGGAACACTGAAGCTTTCTTT.

The chain is built from TRBV18 and TRBJ1-5, with TRBD1 as a possible D gene (6 bases). Looked up from germline, CDR1 is KGHSH and CDR2 is LQKENI. The CDR3 loop spans 16 amino acids. V was clipped by 4 bases and J by 0 bases, with 13 bases between them. This chain's CDR3 is CASSLLDRNSNQPQHF. Written as DNA, the CDR3 is TGTGCCAGCTCACTATTGGACAGAAATAGCAATCAGCCCCAGCATTTT.

V gene TRBV28 combines with J gene TRBJ1-3, with D possibly being TRBD1 (5 bases). Trimming removed 5 bases from V and 3 bases from J, with 11 bases in between. Germline V gene data show CDR1 as MDHEN and CDR2 as SYDVKM. This CDR3 is 14 amino acids long. As DNA, the CDR3 is TGTGCCAGCAGTGGGGGAGGGGTTGGAAACACCATATATTTT. Translation gives CASSGGGVGNTIYF.

This clone occurred a few times. J is TRBJ2-5 and V is TRBV19; the match to TRBD2 covers 8 bases. After removal of 5 bases from V and 0 bases from J, the junction contained 8 bases not matched to a gene. Germline V gene data show CDR1 as LNHDA and CDR2 as SQIVND (reference sequence). The length of the CDR3 is 16 residues. CDR3 sequence reads: CASSYTSGSYQETQYF. CDR3 sequence (DNA): TGTGCCAGTAGTTACACTAGCGGCTCTTACCAAGAGACCCAGTACTTC.

The chain combines TRBV5-8 with TRBJ2-3, with TRBD2 matching 7 bases. The CDR3 loop spans 14 amino acids. The V gene end was trimmed by 2 bases and the J gene end by 2 bases; junction bases not matched to a gene: 2. Germline assignment: CDR1 SGHTS and CDR2 YDEGEE. The CDR3 spells CASSFSGYTDTQYF. For the CDR3, the DNA is TGTGCCAGCAGCTTTAGCGGGTACACAGATACGCAGTATTTT.

V gene TRBV18 combines with J gene TRBJ2-7; D uncertain. The CDR3 loop spans 14 amino acids. The V gene's germline CDR1 is KGHSH and CDR2 LQKENI. V lost 3 bases and J lost 3, with 12 bases in between. CDR3 in DNA: TGTGCCAGCTCACCGCAAACTTACAGCTACGAGCAGTACTTC. It encodes CASSPQTYSYEQYF.

This clone was seen a single time. The rearrangement links TRBV5-4 to TRBJ2-5, with D tentatively TRBD2 (6 bases). Germline-derived CDR1 and CDR2 are SGHNT and YYREEE (reference sequence). Between the trimmed V and J ends, which lost 2 bases and 1 base, there was a span of 15 bases. The CDR3 contains 16 residues. Written as DNA, the CDR3 is TGTGCCAGCAGCTTTATGGTAGCGGAGGGCCAAGAGACCCAGTACTTC. It yields the protein CASSFMVAEGQETQYF.

This chain joins TRBV19 and TRBJ2-7; D might be TRBD1 (5 bases). This CDR3 contains 13 residues. Germline CDR1 LNHDA, CDR2 SQIVND (reference sequence). The ends were cut back, 4 bases at V and 7 bases at J, with 14 bases in the middle. Here the CDR3 DNA reads TGTGCCAGTAGTACCTATTTGGGGCGGGAGCAGTACGTC. Amino acid sequence: CASSTYLGREQYV.

The chain links TRBV4-2 to TRBJ1-3; D gene ambiguous. With 1 base removed from V and 0 bases from J, the gap between germline ends came to 10 bases. The CDR3 runs 16 residues. Germline values: CDR1 LGHNA, CDR2 YNFKEQ. The CDR3 region is CASSQAFVSSGNTIYF. As DNA, the CDR3 is TGTGCCAGCAGCCAAGCCTTTGTTAGCTCTGGAAACACCATATATTTT.

The chain uses TRBV6-5 and TRBJ2-2; possible D gene TRBD1, 5 bases. Looked up from germline, CDR1 is MNHEY and CDR2 is SVGAGI. V gave up 2 bases and J gave up 0 bases, with 10 bases separating them. This CDR3 spans 16 amino acids. CDR3 sequence: CASSYRTNPNTGELFF. The CDR3 bases are TGTGCCAGCAGTTACCGGACAAACCCGAACACCGGGGAGCTGTTTTTT.

The rearrangement uses TRBV19 and TRBJ2-1; weak D call: TRBD2 (6 bases). The ends were cut back, 6 bases at V and 6 bases at J, with 15 bases in the middle. Germline V gene lookup returns CDR1 LNHDA and CDR2 SQIVND (reference sequence). CDR3 length equals 14 residues. This CDR3 reads CASSLGGIVNEQFF. The CDR3 DNA follows: TGTGCCAGTAGCTTAGGAGGGATCGTCAATGAGCAGTTCTTC. Supplemented by reference TRBV19 and TRBJ2-1, the full variable domain reads DGGITQSPKYLFRKEGQNVTLSCEQNLNHDAMYWYRQDPGQGLRLIYYSQIVNDFQKGDIAEGYSVSREKKESFPLTVTSAQKNPTAFYLCASSLGGIVNEQFFGPGTRLTVL.